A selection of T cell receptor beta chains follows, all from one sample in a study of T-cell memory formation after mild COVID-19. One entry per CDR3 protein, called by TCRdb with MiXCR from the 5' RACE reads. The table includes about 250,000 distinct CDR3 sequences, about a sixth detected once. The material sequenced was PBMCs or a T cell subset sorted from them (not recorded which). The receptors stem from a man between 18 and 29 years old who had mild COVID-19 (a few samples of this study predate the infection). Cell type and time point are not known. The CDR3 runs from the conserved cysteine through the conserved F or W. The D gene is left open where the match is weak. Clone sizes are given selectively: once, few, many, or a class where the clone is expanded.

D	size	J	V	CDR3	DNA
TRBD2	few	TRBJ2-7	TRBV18	CASSRLAGGYYEQYF	TGTGCCAGCTCAAGACTAGCGGGGGGCTACTACGAGCAGTACTTC
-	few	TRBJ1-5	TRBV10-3	CAISDLDGGNQPQHF	TGTGCCATCAGTGATCTGGATGGTGGTAATCAGCCCCAGCATTTT
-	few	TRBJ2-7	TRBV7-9	CASSGDEREQYF	TGTGCCAGCAGCGGGGACGAGCGCGAGCAGTACTTC
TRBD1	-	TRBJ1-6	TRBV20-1	CSARPGQGDSPLHF	TGCAGTGCTAGGCCGGGACAGGGGGATTCACCCCTCCACTTT
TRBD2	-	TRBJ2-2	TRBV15	CATSRGGLAWDSGELFF	TGTGCCACCAGCAGAGGAGGACTAGCTTGGGATTCCGGGGAGCTGTTTTTT
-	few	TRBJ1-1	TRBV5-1	CASRPGPSGYTEAFF	TGCGCCAGCAGGCCGGGACCCTCGGGTTACACTGAAGCTTTCTTT
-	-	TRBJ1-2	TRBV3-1	CASSQERRPRPYGYTF	TGTGCCAGCAGCCAAGAGAGGCGGCCTCGTCCCTATGGCTACACCTTC
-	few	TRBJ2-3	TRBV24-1	CATSEPSRLDTQYF	TGTGCCACCAGTGAACCCTCAAGGCTGGATACGCAGTATTTT
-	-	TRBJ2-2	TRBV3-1	CASSQWGRTGELFF	TGTGCCAGCAGCCAATGGGGTCGGACCGGGGAGCTGTTTTTT
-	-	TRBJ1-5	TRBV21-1	CASSRVTDREDQPQHF	TGTGCCAGCAGCAGGGTGACGGACAGGGAGGATCAGCCCCAGCATTTT
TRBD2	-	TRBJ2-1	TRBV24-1	CATSDFSGGVNEQFF	TGTGCCACCAGTGACTTTAGCGGGGGTGTCAATGAGCAGTTCTTC
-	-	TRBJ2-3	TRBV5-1	CASNPSTGSSTDTQYF	TGCGCCAGCAACCCATCGACAGGTTCTAGCACAGATACGCAGTATTTT
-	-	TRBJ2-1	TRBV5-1	CASSFIGSQDEQFF	TGCGCCAGCAGCTTTATCGGGTCGCAGGATGAGCAGTTCTTC
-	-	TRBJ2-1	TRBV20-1	CSAREGWYNEQFF	TGCAGTGCTAGAGAGGGTTGGTACAATGAGCAGTTCTTC
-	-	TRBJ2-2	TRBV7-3	CASSFGWGTGELFF	TGTGCCAGCAGCTTTGGGTGGGGGACCGGGGAGCTGTTTTTT
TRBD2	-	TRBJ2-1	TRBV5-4	CASSLVRLADNEQFF	TGTGCCAGCAGCTTAGTTCGACTAGCCGACAATGAGCAGTTCTTC
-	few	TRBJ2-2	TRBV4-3	CASSQEAIAHINTGELFF	TGCGCCAGCAGCCAAGAAGCAATAGCCCACATAAACACCGGGGAGCTGTTTTTT
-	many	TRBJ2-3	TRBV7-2	CASSRSRDSTDTQYF	TGTGCCAGCAGCCGTTCCCGGGACAGCACAGATACGCAGTATTTT
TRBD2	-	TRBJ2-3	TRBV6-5	CASGPLAGSTDTQYF	TGTGCCAGCGGACCACTAGCGGGGAGCACAGATACGCAGTATTTT
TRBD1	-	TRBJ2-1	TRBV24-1	CATKGQGRNEQFF	TGTGCCACCAAAGGACAGGGTAGGAATGAGCAGTTCTTC
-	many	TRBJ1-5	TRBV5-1	CASSTGRDQPQHF	TGCGCCAGCTCGACAGGTCGGGATCAGCCCCAGCATTTT
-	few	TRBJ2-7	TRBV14	CASSHGAVSYEQYF	TGTGCCAGCAGCCACGGGGCGGTGTCCTACGAGCAGTACTTC
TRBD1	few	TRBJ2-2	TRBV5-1	CASSDFGTGGTGELFF	TGCGCCAGCAGCGATTTTGGGACAGGGGGCACCGGGGAGCTGTTTTTT
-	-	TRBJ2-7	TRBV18	CASSRREGQGYEQYF	TGTGCCAGCTCACGACGGGAGGGACAGGGATACGAGCAGTACTTC
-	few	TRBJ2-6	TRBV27	CASSWKDSGANVLTF	TGTGCCAGCAGTTGGAAGGACTCTGGGGCCAACGTCCTGACTTTC
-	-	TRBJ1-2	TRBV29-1	CSAVGNYGYTF	TGCAGCGCCGTAGGGAACTATGGCTACACCTTC
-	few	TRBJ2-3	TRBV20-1	CSAPDGRTDTQYF	TGCAGTGCTCCCGACGGACGCACAGATACGCAGTATTTT
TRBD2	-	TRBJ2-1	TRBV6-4	CASSRRGDYNEQFF	TGTGCCAGCAGCCGGCGGGGGGACTACAATGAGCAGTTCTTC
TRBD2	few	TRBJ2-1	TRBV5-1	CASSLSGEIYNEQFF	TGCGCCAGCAGCCTCAGCGGGGAGATCTACAATGAGCAGTTCTTC
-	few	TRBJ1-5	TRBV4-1	CASSQAGGNQPQHF	TGCGCCAGCAGCCAGGCAGGGGGCAATCAGCCCCAGCATTTT
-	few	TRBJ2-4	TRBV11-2	CASSLVVGIAKNIQYF	TGTGCCAGCAGCTTAGTGGTCGGGATAGCCAAAAACATTCAGTACTTC
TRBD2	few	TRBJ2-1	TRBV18	CASSPQYSGTYNEQFF	TGTGCCAGCTCACCACAGTACAGCGGGACCTACAATGAGCAGTTCTTC
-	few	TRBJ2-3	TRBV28	CASSTLTFTLTDTQYF	TGTGCCAGCAGTACCCTGACATTTACCCTCACAGATACGCAGTATTTT
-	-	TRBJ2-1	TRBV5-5	CASSLAGVPLLGDNEQFF	TGTGCCAGCAGCTTGGCGGGGGTTCCTCTCCTTGGGGACAATGAGCAGTTCTTC
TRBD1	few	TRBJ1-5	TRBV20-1	CSAGTAINQPQHF	TGCAGTGCTGGGACAGCAATCAATCAGCCCCAGCATTTT
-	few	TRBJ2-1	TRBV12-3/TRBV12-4	CASSRINEQFF	TGTGCCAGCAGCCGGATCAATGAGCAGTTCTTC
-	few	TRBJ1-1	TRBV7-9	CASTRSIGTEAFF	TGTGCCAGCACCCGGTCAATAGGCACTGAAGCTTTCTTT
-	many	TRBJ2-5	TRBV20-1	CSAQDVSIRETQYF	TGCAGTGCCCAGGACGTGTCAATTCGCGAGACCCAGTACTTC
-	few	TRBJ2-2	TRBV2	CATTRSGTGELFF	TGTGCCACCACCCGGAGCGGGACCGGGGAGCTGTTTTTT
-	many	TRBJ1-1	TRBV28	CASSLHTEAFF	TGTGCCAGCAGTTTACACACCGAAGCTTTCTTT
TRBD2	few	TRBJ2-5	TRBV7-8	CASSRLAGGETQYF	TGTGCCAGCAGCCGACTAGCGGGGGGAGAGACCCAGTACTTC
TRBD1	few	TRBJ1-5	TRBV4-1	CASSRSDRGAQPQHF	TGCGCCAGCAGCCGATCCGACAGGGGAGCTCAGCCCCAGCATTTT
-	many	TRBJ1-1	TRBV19	CASLNFAGLGNTEAFF	TGTGCCAGTCTAAACTTTGCAGGGTTGGGGAACACTGAAGCTTTCTTT
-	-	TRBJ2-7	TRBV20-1	CSVKDLTSSYEQYF	TGCAGTGTTAAGGATCTCACAAGTTCCTACGAGCAGTACTTC
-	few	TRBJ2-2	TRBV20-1	CSARTSPDYTGELFF	TGCAGTGCTAGGACTTCCCCGGATTACACCGGGGAGCTGTTTTTT
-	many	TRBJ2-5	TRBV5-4	CASSYRGAETQYF	TGTGCCAGCAGCTACCGGGGGGCCGAGACCCAGTACTTC
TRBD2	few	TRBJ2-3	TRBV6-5	CASSHQRGGGTDTQYF	TGTGCCAGCAGTCATCAGCGGGGGGGGGGCACAGATACGCAGTATTTT
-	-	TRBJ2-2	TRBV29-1	CSVRRAGELFF	TGCAGCGTCCGACGGGCCGGGGAGCTGTTTTTT
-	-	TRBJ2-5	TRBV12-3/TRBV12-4	CASSMRETQYF	TGTGCCAGCAGTATGCGGGAGACCCAGTACTTC
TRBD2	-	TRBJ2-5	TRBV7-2	CASSVVGGGPYEETQYF	TGTGCCAGCAGCGTTGTCGGCGGGGGACCCTATGAAGAGACCCAGTACTTC
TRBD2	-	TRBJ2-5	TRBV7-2	CASSSSGEWETQYF	TGTGCCAGCAGCTCCAGCGGGGAGTGGGAGACCCAGTACTTC
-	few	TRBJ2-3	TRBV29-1	CSVGPQGQPTDTQYF	TGCAGCGTCGGGCCCCAAGGGCAGCCCACAGATACGCAGTATTTT
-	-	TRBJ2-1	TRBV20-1	CSVLGNEQFF	TGCAGTGTTCTAGGCAATGAGCAGTTCTTC
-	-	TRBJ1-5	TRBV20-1	CSGSGDGNQPQHF	TGCAGTGGAAGCGGGGACGGCAATCAGCCCCAGCATTTT
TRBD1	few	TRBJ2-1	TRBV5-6	CASSYAGQGYNEQFF	TGTGCCAGCAGCTACGCTGGACAGGGGTACAATGAGCAGTTCTTC
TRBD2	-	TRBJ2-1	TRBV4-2	CASSRSGGSLIEQFF	TGTGCCAGCAGCCGCAGCGGGGGCTCGTTGATTGAGCAGTTCTTC
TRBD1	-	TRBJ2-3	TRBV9	CASSPRTGTRTDTQYF	TGTGCCAGCAGCCCCCGGACAGGGACGCGCACAGATACGCAGTATTTT
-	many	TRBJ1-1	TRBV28	CASTAGQTEAFF	TGTGCCAGCACCGCAGGGCAAACCGAAGCTTTCTTT
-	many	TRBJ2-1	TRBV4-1	CASSSRTGSSYNEQFF	TGCGCCAGCAGCTCGCGGACGGGGAGCTCCTACAATGAGCAGTTCTTC
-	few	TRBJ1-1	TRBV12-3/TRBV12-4	CASSSQMNTEAFF	TGTGCCAGCAGTTCGCAGATGAACACTGAAGCTTTCTTT